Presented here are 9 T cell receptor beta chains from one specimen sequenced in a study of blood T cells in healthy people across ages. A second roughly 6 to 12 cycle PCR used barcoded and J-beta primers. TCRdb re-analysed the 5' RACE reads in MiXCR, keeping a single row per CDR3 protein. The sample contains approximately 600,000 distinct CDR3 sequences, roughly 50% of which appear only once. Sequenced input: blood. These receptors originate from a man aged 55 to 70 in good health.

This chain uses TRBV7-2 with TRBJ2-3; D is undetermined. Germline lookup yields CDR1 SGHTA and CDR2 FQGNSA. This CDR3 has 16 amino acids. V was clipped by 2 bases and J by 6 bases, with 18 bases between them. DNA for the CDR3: TGTGCCAGCAGCTTAACAAGATCCAGGATGAGGGATACGCAGTATTTT. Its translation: CASSLTRSRMRDTQYF.

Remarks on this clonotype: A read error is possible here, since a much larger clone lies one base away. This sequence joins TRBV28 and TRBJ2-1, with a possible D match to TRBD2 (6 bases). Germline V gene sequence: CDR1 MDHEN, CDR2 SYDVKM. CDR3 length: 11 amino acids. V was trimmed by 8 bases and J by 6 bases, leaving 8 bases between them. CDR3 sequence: CASGEANEQFF. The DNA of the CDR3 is TGTGCCAGCGGGGAGGCCAATGAGCAGTTCTTC.

The CDR3 protein is CASSDPGSPSTDTQYF. The CDR3 bases are TGTGCCAGCAGTGACCCAGGATCCCCTAGCACAGATACGCAGTATTTT. J is TRBJ2-3 and V is TRBV2; D unclear. Trimming shortened V by 3 bases and J by 0 bases, and 13 bases separated the two germline ends. CDR3 length equals 16 residues. The germline V gene has CDR1 SNHLY and CDR2 FYNNEI. The full variable domain, completed using reference TRBV2 and TRBJ2-3, is EPEVTQTPSHQVTQMGQEVILRCVPISNHLYFYWYRQILGQKVEFLVSFYNNEISEKSEIFDDQFSVERPDGSNFTLKIRSTKLEDSAMYFCASSDPGSPSTDTQYFGPGTRLTVL.

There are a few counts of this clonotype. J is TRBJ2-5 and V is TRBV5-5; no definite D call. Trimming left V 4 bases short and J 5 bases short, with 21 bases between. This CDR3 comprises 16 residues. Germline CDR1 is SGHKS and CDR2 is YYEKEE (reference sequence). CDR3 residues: CASSPYRPGTGETQYF. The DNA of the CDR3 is TGTGCCAGCAGCCCTTACAGACCAGGAACTGGGGAGACCCAGTACTTC.

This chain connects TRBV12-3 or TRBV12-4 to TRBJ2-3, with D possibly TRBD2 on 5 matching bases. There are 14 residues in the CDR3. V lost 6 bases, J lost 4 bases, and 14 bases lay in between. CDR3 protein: CASSIRLTADTQYF. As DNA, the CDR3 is TGTGCCAGCAGCATCAGACTAACCGCAGATACGCAGTATTTT.

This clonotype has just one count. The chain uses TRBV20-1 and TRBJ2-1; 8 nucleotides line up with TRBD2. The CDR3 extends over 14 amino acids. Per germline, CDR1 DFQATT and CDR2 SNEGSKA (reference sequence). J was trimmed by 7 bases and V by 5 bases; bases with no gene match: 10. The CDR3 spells CSAPVRTSSNEQFF. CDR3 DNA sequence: TGCAGTGCTCCCGTCCGGACTAGCTCGAATGAGCAGTTCTTC.

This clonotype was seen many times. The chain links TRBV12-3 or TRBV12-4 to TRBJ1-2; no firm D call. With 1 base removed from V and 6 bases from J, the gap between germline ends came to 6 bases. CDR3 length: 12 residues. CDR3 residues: CASSLGGNGYTF. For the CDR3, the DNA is TGTGCCAGCAGTTTAGGTGGCAATGGCTACACCTTC.

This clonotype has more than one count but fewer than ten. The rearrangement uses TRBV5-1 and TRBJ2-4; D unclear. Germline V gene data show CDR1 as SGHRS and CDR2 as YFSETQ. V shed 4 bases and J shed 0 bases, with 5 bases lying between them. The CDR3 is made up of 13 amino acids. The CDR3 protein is CASSVEAKNIQYF. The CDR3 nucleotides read TGCGCCAGCAGCGTCGAAGCCAAAAACATTCAGTACTTC.

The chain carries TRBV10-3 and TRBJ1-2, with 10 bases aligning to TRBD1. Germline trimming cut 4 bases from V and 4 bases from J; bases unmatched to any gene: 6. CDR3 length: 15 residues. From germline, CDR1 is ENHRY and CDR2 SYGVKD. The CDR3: CAISVGTGALYGYTF. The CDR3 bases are TGTGCCATCAGTGTTGGGACAGGGGCCCTCTATGGCTACACCTTC.